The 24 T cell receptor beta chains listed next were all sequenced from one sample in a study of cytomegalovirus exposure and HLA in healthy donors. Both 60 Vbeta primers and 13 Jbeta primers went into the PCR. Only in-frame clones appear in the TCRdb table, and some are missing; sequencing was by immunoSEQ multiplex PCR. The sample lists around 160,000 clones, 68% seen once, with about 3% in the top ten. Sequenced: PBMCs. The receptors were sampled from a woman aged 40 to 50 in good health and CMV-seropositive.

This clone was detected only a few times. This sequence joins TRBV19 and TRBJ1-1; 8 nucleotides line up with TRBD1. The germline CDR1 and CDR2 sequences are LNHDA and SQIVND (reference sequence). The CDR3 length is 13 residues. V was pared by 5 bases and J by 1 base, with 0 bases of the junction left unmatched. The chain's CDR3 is CASSDRGNTEAFF. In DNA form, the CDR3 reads TGTGCCAGTAGTGACAGGGGGAACACTGAAGCTTTCTTT. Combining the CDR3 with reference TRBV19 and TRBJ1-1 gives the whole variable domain DGGITQSPKYLFRKEGQNVTLSCEQNLNHDAMYWYRQDPGQGLRLIYYSQIVNDFQKGDIAEGYSVSREKKESFPLTVTSAQKNPTAFYLCASSDRGNTEAFFGQGTRLTVV.

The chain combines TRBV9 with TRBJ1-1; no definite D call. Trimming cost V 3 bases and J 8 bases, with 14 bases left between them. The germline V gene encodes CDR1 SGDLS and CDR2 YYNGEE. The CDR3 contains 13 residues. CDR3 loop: CASSAHLSGEAFF. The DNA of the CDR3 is TGTGCCAGCAGCGCGCATCTTTCGGGGGAAGCTTTCTTT.

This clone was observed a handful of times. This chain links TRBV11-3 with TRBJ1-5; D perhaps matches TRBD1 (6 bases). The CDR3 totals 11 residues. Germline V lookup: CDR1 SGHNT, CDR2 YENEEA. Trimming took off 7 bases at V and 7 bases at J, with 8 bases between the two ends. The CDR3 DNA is TGTGCCAGCACAGGGGACCAGCCCCAGCATTTT. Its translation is CASTGDQPQHF.

The DNA for the CDR3 is TGTGCCAGCAGCTCAGGGGTCGAGCAGTACTTC. Translating it yields CASSSGVEQYF. The gene calls are TRBV7-3 and TRBJ2-7, with TRBD1 as a possible D gene (6 bases). Germline CDR1 reads SGHTA; CDR2 reads FQGTGA. The V and J ends lost 4 bases and 6 bases respectively, with 7 bases between them. CDR3 length: 11 residues.

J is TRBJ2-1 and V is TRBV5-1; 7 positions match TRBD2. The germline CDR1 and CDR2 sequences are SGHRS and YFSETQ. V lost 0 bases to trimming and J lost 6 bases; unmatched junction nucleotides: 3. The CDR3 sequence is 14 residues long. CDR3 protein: CASSLGGGPNEQFF. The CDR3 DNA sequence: TGCGCCAGCAGCTTGGGGGGGGGACCCAATGAGCAGTTCTTC.

CDR3 sequence: CASSQEGGRNTEAFF. Here the CDR3 DNA reads TGTGCCAGCAGCCAAGAGGGGGGGAGGAACACTGAAGCTTTCTTT. The J gene is TRBJ1-1, the V gene TRBV4-2, with TRBD1 as a possible D gene (5 bases). The germline V gene encodes CDR1 LGHNA and CDR2 YNFKEQ. The V and J ends lost 0 bases and 1 base respectively, with 9 bases between them. This CDR3 is 15 amino acids long.

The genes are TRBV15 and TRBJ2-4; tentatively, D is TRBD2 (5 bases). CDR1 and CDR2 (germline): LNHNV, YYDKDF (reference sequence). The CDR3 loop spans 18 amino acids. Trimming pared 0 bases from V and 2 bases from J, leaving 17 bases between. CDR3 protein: CATSRDKLGATTKNIQYF. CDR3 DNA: TGTGCCACCAGCAGAGATAAGTTGGGAGCTACGACCAAAAACATTCAGTACTTC.

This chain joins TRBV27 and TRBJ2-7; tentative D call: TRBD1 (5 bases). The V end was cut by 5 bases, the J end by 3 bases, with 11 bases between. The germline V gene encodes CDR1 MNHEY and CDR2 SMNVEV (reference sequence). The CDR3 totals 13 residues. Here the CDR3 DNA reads TGTGCCAGCAGTGAGGAAGGGGACTACGAGCAGTACTTC. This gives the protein CASSEEGDYEQYF.

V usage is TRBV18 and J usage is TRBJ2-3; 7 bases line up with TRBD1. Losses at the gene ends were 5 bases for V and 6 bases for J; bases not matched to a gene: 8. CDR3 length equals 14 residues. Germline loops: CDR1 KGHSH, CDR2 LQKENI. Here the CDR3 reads CASSKTGQWDTQYF. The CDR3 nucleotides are TGTGCCAGCTCAAAGACAGGGCAGTGGGATACGCAGTATTTT.

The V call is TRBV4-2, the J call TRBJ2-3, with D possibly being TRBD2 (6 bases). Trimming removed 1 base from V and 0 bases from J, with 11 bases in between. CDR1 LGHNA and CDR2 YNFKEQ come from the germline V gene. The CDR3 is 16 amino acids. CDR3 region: CASSQASVSSTDTQYF. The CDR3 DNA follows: TGTGCCAGCAGCCAAGCTAGCGTATCTAGCACAGATACGCAGTATTTT.

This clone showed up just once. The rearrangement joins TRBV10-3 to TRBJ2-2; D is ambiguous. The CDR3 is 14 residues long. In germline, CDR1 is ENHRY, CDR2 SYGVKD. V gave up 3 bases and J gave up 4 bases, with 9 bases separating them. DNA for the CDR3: TGTGCCATCAGTGATGTCGAGGTCACCGGGGAGCTGTTTTTT. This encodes CAISDVEVTGELFF.

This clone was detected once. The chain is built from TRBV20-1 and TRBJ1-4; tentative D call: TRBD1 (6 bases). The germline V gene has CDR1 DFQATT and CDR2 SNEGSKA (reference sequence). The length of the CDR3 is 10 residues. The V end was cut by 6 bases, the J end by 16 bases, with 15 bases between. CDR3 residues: CSATRQVPFF. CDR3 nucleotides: TGCAGTGCCACGCGACAGGTCCCGTTTTTT.

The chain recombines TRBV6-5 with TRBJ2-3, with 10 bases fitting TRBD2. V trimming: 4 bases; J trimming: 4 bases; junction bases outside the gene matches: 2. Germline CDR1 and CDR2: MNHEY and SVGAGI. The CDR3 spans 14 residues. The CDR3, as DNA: TGTGCCAGCAGTTGGAGCGGGGGGGCAGATACGCAGTATTTT. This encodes CASSWSGGADTQYF.

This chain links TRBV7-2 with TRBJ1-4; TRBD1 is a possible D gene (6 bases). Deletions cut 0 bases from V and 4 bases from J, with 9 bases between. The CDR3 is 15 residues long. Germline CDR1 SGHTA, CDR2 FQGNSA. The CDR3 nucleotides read TGTGCCAGCAGCTTAGCTGGCAGGGGTAATGAAAAACTGTTTTTT. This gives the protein CASSLAGRGNEKLFF.

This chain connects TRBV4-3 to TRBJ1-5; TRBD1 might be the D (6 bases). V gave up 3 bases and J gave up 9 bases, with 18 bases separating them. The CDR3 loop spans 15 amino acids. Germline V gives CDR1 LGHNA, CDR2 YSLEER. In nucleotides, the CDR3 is TGCGCCAGCAGCCAGGACACCAGGGGTAGTCTGCCCCAGCATTTT. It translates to CASSQDTRGSLPQHF.

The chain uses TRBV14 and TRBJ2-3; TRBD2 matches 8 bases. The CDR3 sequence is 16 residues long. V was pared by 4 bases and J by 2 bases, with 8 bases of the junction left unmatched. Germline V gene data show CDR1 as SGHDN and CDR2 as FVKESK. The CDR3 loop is CASSRRRGATTDTQYF. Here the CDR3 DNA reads TGTGCCAGCAGCCGGAGGCGGGGGGCCACCACAGATACGCAGTATTTT.

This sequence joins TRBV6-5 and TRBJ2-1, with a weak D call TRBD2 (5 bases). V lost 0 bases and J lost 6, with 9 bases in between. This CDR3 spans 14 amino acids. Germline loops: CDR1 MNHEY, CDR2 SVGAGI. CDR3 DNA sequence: TGTGCCAGCAGTTACTCCCCAGCGGCCAATGAGCAGTTCTTC. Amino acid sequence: CASSYSPAANEQFF.

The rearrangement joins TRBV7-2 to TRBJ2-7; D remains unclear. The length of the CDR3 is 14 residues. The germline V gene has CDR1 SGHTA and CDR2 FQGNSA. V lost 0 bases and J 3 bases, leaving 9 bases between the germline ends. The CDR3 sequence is CASSLASPYYEQYF. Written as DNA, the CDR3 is TGTGCCAGCAGCTTAGCTAGCCCCTACTACGAGCAGTACTTC.

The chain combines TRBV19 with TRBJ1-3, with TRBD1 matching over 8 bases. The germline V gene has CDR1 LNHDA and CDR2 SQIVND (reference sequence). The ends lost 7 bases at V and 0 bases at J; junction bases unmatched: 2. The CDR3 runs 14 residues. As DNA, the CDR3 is TGTGCCAGTACAACAGGGGGCTCTGGAAACACCATATATTTT. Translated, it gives CASTTGGSGNTIYF.

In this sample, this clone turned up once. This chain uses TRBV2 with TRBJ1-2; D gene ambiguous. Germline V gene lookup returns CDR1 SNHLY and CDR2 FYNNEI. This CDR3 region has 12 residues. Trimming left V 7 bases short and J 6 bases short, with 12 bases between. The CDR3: CASTLGVDGYTF. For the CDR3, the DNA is TGTGCCAGCACCTTGGGAGTCGATGGCTACACCTTC.

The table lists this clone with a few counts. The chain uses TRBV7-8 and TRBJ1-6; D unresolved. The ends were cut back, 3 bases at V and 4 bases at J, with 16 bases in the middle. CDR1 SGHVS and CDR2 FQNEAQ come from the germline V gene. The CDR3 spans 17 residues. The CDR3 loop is CASSFSPSGLYNSPLHF. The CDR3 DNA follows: TGTGCCAGCAGCTTCTCACCATCGGGGTTATATAATTCACCCCTCCACTTT.

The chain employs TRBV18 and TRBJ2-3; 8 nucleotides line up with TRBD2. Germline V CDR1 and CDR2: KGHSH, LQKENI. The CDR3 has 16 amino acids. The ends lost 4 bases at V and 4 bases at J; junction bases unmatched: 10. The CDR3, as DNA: TGTGCCAGCTCACTGGGACGAGCGGGAGCTGCAGATACGCAGTATTTT. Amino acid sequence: CASSLGRAGAADTQYF.

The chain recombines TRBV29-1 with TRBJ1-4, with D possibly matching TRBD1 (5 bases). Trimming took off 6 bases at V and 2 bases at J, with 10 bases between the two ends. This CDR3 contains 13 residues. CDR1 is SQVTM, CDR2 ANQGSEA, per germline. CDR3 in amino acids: CSVLRGTNEKLFF. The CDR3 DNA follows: TGCAGCGTCCTTCGGGGGACTAATGAAAAACTGTTTTTT.

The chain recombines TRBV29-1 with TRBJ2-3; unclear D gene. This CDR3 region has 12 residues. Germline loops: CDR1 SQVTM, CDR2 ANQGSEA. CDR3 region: CSGKGDQNKEYF. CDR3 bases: TGCAGTGGTAAAGGAGACCAAAATAAGGAGTATTTT.